Listed below are T cell receptor beta chains from one sample, sequenced in a study of blood T cell repertoires in COVID-19. Sequencing used immunoSEQ multiplex PCR; TCRdb keeps in-frame clones, though not all of them. The sample records some 99,000 clones, 84% being singletons. The sample consisted of peripheral blood. Every receptor here comes from a woman older than 75 with active or convalescent COVID-19. Each CDR3 is given with its conserved first and last residue. A D gene is named only where the DNA matches it firmly. Clone size is stated in some rows and not others, as once, few, many or a class when expanded.

v_call: TRBV28
cdr3_length: 15
clone_size: NA
d_call: TRBD1
j_call: TRBJ1-5
cdr3_nt: TGTGCCAGCAGGAGTGATGGCAGGGGGAATCAGCCCCAGCATTTT
cdr3_aa: CASRSDGRGNQPQHF

v_call: TRBV19
cdr3_length: 15
clone_size: once
d_call: NA
j_call: TRBJ2-2
cdr3_nt: TGTGCCAGTAGCCCTCTGCTTCAGTCCACCGGGGAGCTGTTTTTT
cdr3_aa: CASSPLLQSTGELFF

v_call: TRBV27
cdr3_length: 14
clone_size: NA
d_call: NA
j_call: TRBJ1-4
cdr3_nt: TGTGCCAGCAGTCAGCACAGCCTTAATGAAAAACTGTTTTTT
cdr3_aa: CASSQHSLNEKLFF

v_call: TRBV5-6
cdr3_length: 12
clone_size: few
d_call: NA
j_call: TRBJ2-3
cdr3_nt: TGTGCCAGCAGCTTCTCGGGAGATACGCAGTATTTT
cdr3_aa: CASSFSGDTQYF

v_call: TRBV7-2
cdr3_length: 13
clone_size: once
d_call: NA
j_call: TRBJ2-7
cdr3_nt: TGTGCCAGCAGCCCACTTGCCTTTTACGAGCAGTACTTC
cdr3_aa: CASSPLAFYEQYF

v_call: TRBV19
cdr3_length: 11
clone_size: NA
d_call: NA
j_call: TRBJ1-1
cdr3_nt: TGTGCCAGTACCTCCCGCGCTGAAGCTTTCTTT
cdr3_aa: CASTSRAEAFF

v_call: TRBV2
cdr3_length: 15
clone_size: NA
d_call: TRBD1
j_call: TRBJ1-5
cdr3_nt: TGTGCCAGCAGTGGGGGACAGAGCCGAAATCAGCCCCAGCATTTT
cdr3_aa: CASSGGQSRNQPQHF

v_call: TRBV15
cdr3_length: 19
clone_size: NA
d_call: TRBD1
j_call: TRBJ1-3
cdr3_nt: TGTGCCACCAGCAGAGAACCACCGGGACAGGGGGGTTCTGGAAACACCATATATTTT
cdr3_aa: CATSREPPGQGGSGNTIYF

v_call: TRBV6-5
cdr3_length: 14
clone_size: NA
d_call: NA
j_call: TRBJ2-2
cdr3_nt: TGTGCCAGCAATAGAGGGAGGAACACCGGGGAGCTGTTTTTT
cdr3_aa: CASNRGRNTGELFF

v_call: TRBV9
cdr3_length: 14
clone_size: NA
d_call: NA
j_call: TRBJ2-7
cdr3_nt: TGTGCCAGCAGCGTAGAGGACAGCCCCTACGAGCAGTACTTC
cdr3_aa: CASSVEDSPYEQYF

v_call: TRBV6-6
cdr3_length: 16
clone_size: few
d_call: TRBD1
j_call: TRBJ1-4
cdr3_nt: TGTGCCAGCAGTTACGCGACAGGGGGATTTAATGAAAAACTGTTTTTT
cdr3_aa: CASSYATGGFNEKLFF

v_call: TRBV5-8
cdr3_length: 15
clone_size: NA
d_call: TRBD2
j_call: TRBJ2-7
cdr3_nt: TGTGCCAGCAGCGTTCCGGGACTAGTCTCCTACGAGCAGTACTTC
cdr3_aa: CASSVPGLVSYEQYF

v_call: TRBV5-1
cdr3_length: 15
clone_size: NA
d_call: NA
j_call: TRBJ2-7
cdr3_nt: TGCGCCAGCAGCCCCCTATACGACAGACCCTACGAGCAGTACTTC
cdr3_aa: CASSPLYDRPYEQYF

v_call: TRBV6-6
cdr3_length: 12
clone_size: NA
d_call: NA
j_call: TRBJ2-7
cdr3_nt: TGTGCCAGCTCAGGGGGGCCCTACGAGCAGTACTTC
cdr3_aa: CASSGGPYEQYF

v_call: TRBV10-2
cdr3_length: 17
clone_size: NA
d_call: TRBD2
j_call: TRBJ2-1
cdr3_nt: TGCGCCAGCAGTGATTTGACTAGCGGGAGGGTGAGGAATGAGCAGTTCTTC
cdr3_aa: CASSDLTSGRVRNEQFF

v_call: TRBV2
cdr3_length: 14
clone_size: NA
d_call: NA
j_call: TRBJ2-3
cdr3_nt: TGTGCCAGCAGTTGGACTATCGGGCGGGATACGCAGTATTTT
cdr3_aa: CASSWTIGRDTQYF

v_call: TRBV27
cdr3_length: 13
clone_size: NA
d_call: NA
j_call: TRBJ1-4
cdr3_nt: TGTGCCAGCAGTCCTCGGGGTAATGAAAAACTGTTTTTT
cdr3_aa: CASSPRGNEKLFF

v_call: TRBV9
cdr3_length: 14
clone_size: once
d_call: TRBD1
j_call: TRBJ2-3
cdr3_nt: TGTGCCAGCAGCGACGACAGGGGTTCAGATACGCAGTATTTT
cdr3_aa: CASSDDRGSDTQYF

v_call: TRBV9
cdr3_length: 13
clone_size: NA
d_call: NA
j_call: TRBJ1-1
cdr3_nt: TGTGCCAGCGGTAGCATACCTAACGCTGAAGCTTTCTTT
cdr3_aa: CASGSIPNAEAFF

v_call: TRBV18
cdr3_length: 11
clone_size: NA
d_call: NA
j_call: TRBJ2-1
cdr3_nt: TGTGCCAGCTCAGGGAGCAATGAGCAGTTCTTC
cdr3_aa: CASSGSNEQFF

v_call: TRBV7-3
cdr3_length: 15
clone_size: once
d_call: TRBD2
j_call: TRBJ2-1
cdr3_nt: TGTGCCAGCAGCCCGTCTCGGGGGAGGGTCAATGAGCAGTTCTTC
cdr3_aa: CASSPSRGRVNEQFF

v_call: TRBV6-2/TRBV6-3
cdr3_length: 16
clone_size: NA
d_call: NA
j_call: TRBJ2-2
cdr3_nt: TGTGCCAGCAGTTACTTGTCCCTAACGTACACCGGGGAGCTGTTTTTT
cdr3_aa: CASSYLSLTYTGELFF

v_call: TRBV4-2
cdr3_length: 16
clone_size: NA
d_call: TRBD2
j_call: TRBJ2-7
cdr3_nt: TGTGCCAGCAGCCAAGAGTTGCGGACTAGGGCCTACGAGCAGTACTTC
cdr3_aa: CASSQELRTRAYEQYF

v_call: TRBV28
cdr3_length: 13
clone_size: NA
d_call: NA
j_call: TRBJ2-1
cdr3_nt: TGTGCCAGCAGTTTTCGGAGGAGTGATGAGCAGTTCTTC
cdr3_aa: CASSFRRSDEQFF

v_call: TRBV19
cdr3_length: 15
clone_size: NA
d_call: NA
j_call: TRBJ1-2
cdr3_nt: TGTGCCAGTCTACCCAGGGTGGGGTCTAACTATGGCTACACCTTC
cdr3_aa: CASLPRVGSNYGYTF

v_call: TRBV10-3
cdr3_length: 16
clone_size: NA
d_call: TRBD1
j_call: TRBJ2-7
cdr3_nt: TGTGCCATCTCACTAGGGGGGACAGGGACCTCCTACGAGCAGTACTTC
cdr3_aa: CAISLGGTGTSYEQYF

v_call: TRBV19
cdr3_length: 17
clone_size: NA
d_call: TRBD2
j_call: TRBJ2-5
cdr3_nt: TGTGCCAGTAGTATAGAGACCGGGACTAGCGGGCAAGAGACCCAGTACTTC
cdr3_aa: CASSIETGTSGQETQYF

v_call: TRBV5-4
cdr3_length: 13
clone_size: NA
d_call: NA
j_call: TRBJ2-1
cdr3_nt: TGTGCCAGCAGCTTGAGCCGTTACAATGAGCAGTTCTTC
cdr3_aa: CASSLSRYNEQFF

v_call: TRBV18
cdr3_length: 15
clone_size: NA
d_call: NA
j_call: TRBJ2-7
cdr3_nt: TGTGCCAGCTCACCACCCAGGGGTACGTCCTACGAGCAGTACTTC
cdr3_aa: CASSPPRGTSYEQYF

v_call: TRBV7-9
cdr3_length: 15
clone_size: NA
d_call: NA
j_call: TRBJ2-7
cdr3_nt: TGTGCCAGCAGTCCCCAGCTCCGGGTAACCTACGAGCAGTACTTC
cdr3_aa: CASSPQLRVTYEQYF

v_call: TRBV10-3
cdr3_length: 16
clone_size: NA
d_call: TRBD1
j_call: TRBJ1-3
cdr3_nt: TGTGCCATCAGCCACGGGACAGGGGGCTCTGGAAACACCATATATTTT
cdr3_aa: CAISHGTGGSGNTIYF

v_call: TRBV21-1
cdr3_length: 16
clone_size: NA
d_call: NA
j_call: TRBJ2-3
cdr3_nt: TGTGCCAGCAGCAAAGCGTGGGAGTATTCCACAGATACGCAGTATTTT
cdr3_aa: CASSKAWEYSTDTQYF

v_call: TRBV11-3
cdr3_length: 15
clone_size: NA
d_call: TRBD2
j_call: TRBJ2-1
cdr3_nt: TGTGCCAGCAGCTCTACTAGCGGGAACTACAATGAGCAGTTCTTC
cdr3_aa: CASSSTSGNYNEQFF

v_call: TRBV27
cdr3_length: 16
clone_size: NA
d_call: TRBD2
j_call: TRBJ2-3
cdr3_nt: TGTGCCAGCAGCCCCCGACTAGCGGGATTGGGAGATACGCAGTATTTT
cdr3_aa: CASSPRLAGLGDTQYF

v_call: TRBV27
cdr3_length: 16
clone_size: NA
d_call: TRBD1
j_call: TRBJ2-7
cdr3_nt: TGTGCCAGCAGCCGTTCGGACAGGGCTTTATCCTACGAGCAGTACTTC
cdr3_aa: CASSRSDRALSYEQYF

v_call: TRBV7-6
cdr3_length: 13
clone_size: NA
d_call: TRBD1
j_call: TRBJ1-4
cdr3_nt: TGTGCCAGCAGCCGGGACAGTGGGGAAAAACTGTTTTTT
cdr3_aa: CASSRDSGEKLFF

v_call: TRBV3-1/TRBV3-2
cdr3_length: 15
clone_size: few
d_call: NA
j_call: TRBJ2-7
cdr3_nt: TGTGCCAGCAGCCAAGCACGGGAGAGGAACCACGAGCAGTACTTC
cdr3_aa: CASSQARERNHEQYF

v_call: TRBV28
cdr3_length: 15
clone_size: NA
d_call: TRBD1
j_call: TRBJ2-1
cdr3_nt: TGTGCCAGCAGTCAGCGACAGGGGCTCTACAATGAGCAGTTCTTC
cdr3_aa: CASSQRQGLYNEQFF

v_call: TRBV6-1
cdr3_length: 18
clone_size: NA
d_call: TRBD2
j_call: TRBJ2-2
cdr3_nt: TGTGCCAGCAGTGGGAGACAGGAAGGACTAGCAGAGACCGGGGAGCTGTTTTTT
cdr3_aa: CASSGRQEGLAETGELFF

v_call: TRBV14
cdr3_length: 13
clone_size: NA
d_call: NA
j_call: TRBJ1-6
cdr3_nt: TGTGCCAGCAGCCCCCTACAGTCGTCACCCCTCCACTTT
cdr3_aa: CASSPLQSSPLHF

v_call: TRBV5-1
cdr3_length: 14
clone_size: NA
d_call: TRBD1
j_call: TRBJ1-1
cdr3_nt: TGCGCCAGCAGCGCCGGGACAGCCAACACTGAAGCTTTCTTT
cdr3_aa: CASSAGTANTEAFF

v_call: TRBV19
cdr3_length: 15
clone_size: NA
d_call: TRBD2
j_call: TRBJ2-7
cdr3_nt: TGTGCCAGTAGTATAGGCCTAGCGGGAGCGGACGAGCAGTACTTC
cdr3_aa: CASSIGLAGADEQYF

v_call: TRBV6-1
cdr3_length: 15
clone_size: NA
d_call: NA
j_call: TRBJ2-2
cdr3_nt: TGTGCCAGCAGTGAACCCGGCAGGGGCGACGGGGAGCTGTTTTTT
cdr3_aa: CASSEPGRGDGELFF

v_call: TRBV7-8
cdr3_length: 15
clone_size: NA
d_call: NA
j_call: TRBJ2-7
cdr3_nt: TGTGCCAGCAGCTTAGGCCTAGTAGTAGCCTACGAGCAGTACTTC
cdr3_aa: CASSLGLVVAYEQYF

v_call: TRBV28
cdr3_length: 17
clone_size: NA
d_call: TRBD1
j_call: TRBJ2-2
cdr3_nt: TGTGCCAGCAGTTTTCCCACCGGGACAGAGAACACCGGGGAGCTGTTTTTT
cdr3_aa: CASSFPTGTENTGELFF

v_call: TRBV4-2
cdr3_length: 17
clone_size: NA
d_call: NA
j_call: TRBJ2-2
cdr3_nt: TGTGCCAGCAGCCAAGATATGTCCAGGGAGAACACCGGGGAGCTGTTTTTT
cdr3_aa: CASSQDMSRENTGELFF

v_call: TRBV6-6
cdr3_length: 14
clone_size: NA
d_call: TRBD2
j_call: TRBJ2-1
cdr3_nt: TGTGCCAGCATCCTGACTAGCGGGAGGAATGAGCAGTTCTTC
cdr3_aa: CASILTSGRNEQFF

v_call: TRBV6-2/TRBV6-3
cdr3_length: 13
clone_size: NA
d_call: NA
j_call: TRBJ2-7
cdr3_nt: TGTGCCAGCAGTTACTCCCGGACTTACGAGCAGTACTTC
cdr3_aa: CASSYSRTYEQYF

v_call: TRBV7-2
cdr3_length: 14
clone_size: NA
d_call: NA
j_call: TRBJ1-1
cdr3_nt: TGTGCCAGCAGCCCCAACAGGATAAACACTGAAGCTTTCTTT
cdr3_aa: CASSPNRINTEAFF

v_call: TRBV19
cdr3_length: 14
clone_size: NA
d_call: NA
j_call: TRBJ2-7
cdr3_nt: TGTGCCAGTAGTATCGTCGGGTTCTCCTACGAGCAGTACTTC
cdr3_aa: CASSIVGFSYEQYF